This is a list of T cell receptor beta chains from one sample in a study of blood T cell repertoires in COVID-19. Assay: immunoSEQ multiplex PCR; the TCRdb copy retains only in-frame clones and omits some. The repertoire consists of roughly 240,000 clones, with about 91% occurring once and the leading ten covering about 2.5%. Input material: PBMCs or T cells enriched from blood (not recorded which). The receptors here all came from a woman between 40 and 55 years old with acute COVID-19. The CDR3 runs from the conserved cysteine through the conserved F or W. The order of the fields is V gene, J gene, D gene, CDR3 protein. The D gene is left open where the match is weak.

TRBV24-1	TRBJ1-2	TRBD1	CATADRRLGYTF
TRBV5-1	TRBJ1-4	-	CASSFGQSRNEKLFF
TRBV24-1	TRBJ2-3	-	CATSALDTQYF
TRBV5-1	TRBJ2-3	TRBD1	CASSLQGAEDTQYF
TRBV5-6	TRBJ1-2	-	CASSLGPTVNYGYTF
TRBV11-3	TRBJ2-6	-	CASSYFRDGAGANVLTF
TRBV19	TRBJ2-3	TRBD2	CASSITGLAPSTDTQYF
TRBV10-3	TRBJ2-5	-	CAISEGGRAETQYF
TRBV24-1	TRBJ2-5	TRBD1	CATSAHGTGEETQYF
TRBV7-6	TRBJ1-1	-	CASSIAGGVTEAFF
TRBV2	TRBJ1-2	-	CASSEKTGYGYTF
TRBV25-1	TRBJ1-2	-	CASSQTAYGYTF
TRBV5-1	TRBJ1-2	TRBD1	CASSFEGAGGYTF
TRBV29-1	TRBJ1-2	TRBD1	CSVEDYQGAGGYTF
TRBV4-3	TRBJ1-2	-	CASSQDETDKGYGYTF
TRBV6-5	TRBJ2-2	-	CASRGQPGELFF
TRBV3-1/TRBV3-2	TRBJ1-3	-	CASSPAGSGENTIYF
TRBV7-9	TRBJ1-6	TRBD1	CASSLRARGVLSPLHF
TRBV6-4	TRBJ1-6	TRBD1	CASSDRTGVNSPLHF
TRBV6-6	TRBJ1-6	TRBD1	CASGPNRGQGSPLHF
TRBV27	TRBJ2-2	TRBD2	CASSLGTSVYTGELFF
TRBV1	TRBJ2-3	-	CTSSPLSGGPPKYNTQYF
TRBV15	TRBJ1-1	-	CATSREPGRGTEAFF
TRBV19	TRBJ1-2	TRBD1	CASSPMGQGFRYGYTF
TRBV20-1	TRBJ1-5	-	CSASRGSNQPQHF
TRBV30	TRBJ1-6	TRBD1	CAWSSWDRGNSPLHF
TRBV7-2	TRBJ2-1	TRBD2	CASSLSSSGRAYNEQFF
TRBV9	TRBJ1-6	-	CASSGGEAYNSPLHF
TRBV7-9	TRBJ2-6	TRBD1	CASSSWDSRSGANVLTF
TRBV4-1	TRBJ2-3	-	CASSQDWALGTDTQYF
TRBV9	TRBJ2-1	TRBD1	CASSVEGASYNEQFF
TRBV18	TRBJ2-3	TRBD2	CASSPFASGARTDTQYF
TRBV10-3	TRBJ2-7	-	CAISESLASEQYF
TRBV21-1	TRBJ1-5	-	CASSKALQGCNQPQHF
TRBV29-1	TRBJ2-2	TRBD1	CSVDRGWTGELFF
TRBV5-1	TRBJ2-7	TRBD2	CASSLIAGPSYEQYF
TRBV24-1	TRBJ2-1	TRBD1	CATSDPGTGTYNEQFF
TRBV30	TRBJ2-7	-	CAWSSGAVTRQQYF
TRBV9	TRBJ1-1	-	CASSDGYRVTEAFF
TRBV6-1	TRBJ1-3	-	CASTPKGFSGNTIYF
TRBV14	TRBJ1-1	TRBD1	CASRTGGNTEAFF
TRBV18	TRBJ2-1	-	CASSPGTVSSYNEQFF
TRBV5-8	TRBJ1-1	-	CASSHPGDTEAFF
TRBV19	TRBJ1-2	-	CASSIDPDRYGYTF